These 10 T cell receptor beta chains were sequenced from one sample in a study of response to subunit inactivated influenza vaccine. One entry per CDR3 protein results from TCRdb running MiXCR on the RT-PCR reads. The sample includes hundreds of thousands of distinct CDR3 sequences, more than 11% seen only once; the top ten take around 7%. The sample was PBMCs from blood, taken about 14 days before vaccination. The receptors shown here come from a man aged 45-65 years who received an inactivated influenza vaccine.

A few counts support this clonotype. The V gene is TRBV6-2 or TRBV6-3, the J gene TRBJ1-1; 9 bases map to TRBD1. V lost 2 bases and J lost 3; bases outside the gene matches: 7. The length of the CDR3 is 16 residues. Germline assignment: CDR1 MNHEY and CDR2 SVGEGT. CDR3 residues: CASSYKTGGLDTEAFF. CDR3 coding DNA: TGTGCCAGCAGTTACAAGACAGGGGGACTGGACACTGAAGCTTTCTTT.

CDR3 DNA: TGTGCCAGCAGCGACAACCACGGGTTGGGCGGGAGAACCCGACGGCGGACCCAGTACTTC. Translated, it gives CASSDNHGLGGRTRRRTQYF. V is TRBV21-1 and J is TRBJ2-5; TRBD2 is the table's D call and was not checked against the DNA. TRBV21-1 is assigned pseudogene status. The CDR3 has 20 residues.

Only a few counts were recorded for this clonotype. V usage is TRBV2 and J usage is TRBJ1-2, with a weak D call TRBD1 (6 bases). V was cut by 6 bases and J by 6 bases, with 17 bases left in between. The CDR3 has 14 residues. CDR1 SNHLY and CDR2 FYNNEI come from the germline V gene. CDR3 loop: CASRAGQSMNGYTF. In nucleotides, the CDR3 is TGTGCCAGCAGGGCCGGACAGAGTATGAATGGCTACACCTTC. The whole variable domain, filled in from reference TRBV2 and TRBJ1-2, reads EPEVTQTPSHQVTQMGQEVILRCVPISNHLYFYWYRQILGQKVEFLVSFYNNEISEKSEIFDDQFSVERPDGSNFTLKIRSTKLEDSAMYFCASRAGQSMNGYTFGSGTRLTVV.

This clonotype was recorded many times. The rearrangement links TRBV12-3 or TRBV12-4 to TRBJ1-2; 7 bases agree with TRBD1. This CDR3 region has 14 residues. V was pared by 5 bases and J by 11 bases, with 14 bases of the junction left unmatched. The CDR3 reads CASSQTGTVSRYTF. The DNA for the CDR3 is TGTGCCAGCAGTCAGACCGGGACAGTCTCCCGTTACACCTTC.

This clonotype has a handful of counts. This chain uses TRBV20-1 with TRBJ1-5; D is perhaps TRBD1 (6 bases). The CDR3 runs 13 residues. Germline loops: CDR1 DFQATT, CDR2 SNEGSKA (reference sequence). This CDR3 is CSGRGASNQPQHF. In nucleotides, the CDR3 is TGCAGCGGACGGGGGGCTAGCAATCAGCCCCAGCATTTT.

CDR3 sequence: CASSLHGTDTQYF. CDR3 DNA sequence: TGTGCCAGCAGTTTGCACGGCACAGATACGCAGTATTTT. The chain employs TRBV12-3 or TRBV12-4 and TRBJ2-3, with D hard to call. The CDR3 loop spans 13 amino acids. Trimming removed 3 bases from V and 1 base from J, with 5 bases in between.

This clonotype has just a few counts. J is TRBJ2-1 and V is TRBV7-2, with D perhaps matching TRBD2 (5 bases). V was shortened by 3 bases and J by 1 base, with 10 bases between the two germline ends. Germline values: CDR1 SGHTA, CDR2 FQGNSA. This CDR3 has 15 amino acids. The DNA of the CDR3 is TGTGCCAGCAGCTTTTCAGCGGAGTCCTACAATGAGCAGTTCTTC. Encoded protein: CASSFSAESYNEQFF. The variable domain in full, with the rest retrieved from reference TRBV7-2 and TRBJ2-1, is GAGVSQSPSNKVTEKGKDVELRCDPISGHTALYWYRQSLGQGLEFLIYFQGNSAPDKSGLPSDRFSAERTGGSVSTLTIQRTQQEDSAVYLCASSFSAESYNEQFFGPGTRLTVL.

This chain uses TRBV24-1 with TRBJ1-2, with D unresolved. Germline V gives CDR1 KGHDR, CDR2 SFDVKD. The germline V and J ends were trimmed by 2 bases and 7 bases, with 13 bases remaining between them. This CDR3 region has 14 residues. In nucleotides, the CDR3 is TGTGCCACCAGTGATTCGGGCCCAGTCGGTGGCTACACCTTC. Protein sequence: CATSDSGPVGGYTF.

The V gene is TRBV4-3, the J gene TRBJ2-7; D not certain. The germline V gene encodes CDR1 LGHNA and CDR2 YSLEER. V lost 1 base and J lost 7, with 14 bases in between. CDR3 size: 14 residues. CDR3 in amino acids: CASSQVLRDKEQYF. Here the CDR3 DNA reads TGCGCCAGCAGCCAAGTGCTCCGAGACAAGGAGCAGTACTTC.

The table lists this clonotype with a few counts. The chain links TRBV4-3 to TRBJ2-1; D tentatively reads TRBD1 or TRBD2 (5 bases each). Germline V CDR1 and CDR2: LGHNA, YSLEER. This CDR3 comprises 16 residues. With 0 bases removed from V and 5 bases from J, the gap between germline ends came to 14 bases. The CDR3: CASSQDWGSPNNEQFF. CDR3 in DNA: TGCGCCAGCAGCCAAGATTGGGGGTCCCCCAACAATGAGCAGTTCTTC.